The sequence of this T cell receptor beta chain was determined in a study of CD8 T cells in Susac syndrome. CDR3 size: 15 residues. Between the trimmed V and J ends, which lost 9 bases and 0 bases, there was a span of 15 bases. The germline V gene has CDR1 LNHDA and CDR2 SQIVND (reference sequence). CD8+ and CD4+ blood T cells underwent TCR beta sequencing. Matching for age and sex applied to the controls, who were healthy donors. While CD8+ and CD4+ T cells were isolated negatively, TEMRA cells were enriched by FACS. Reverse transcription used roughly 0.5 to 1 ug RNA and random hexamers. Amplification of TCR beta CDR3 used immunoSEQ multiplex PCR across 54 Vbeta and 13 Jbeta. MiXCR was run by TCRdb on the immunoSEQ multiplex PCR reads, yielding one entry per CDR3 protein. This repertoire shows fewer than 150,000 distinct CDR3 sequences, around 96% found once; its top ten account for over 0.1%.

J is TRBJ1-5 and V is TRBV19, with TRBD1 as a possible D gene (6 bases). Sample: CD4+ T cells from PBMCs. The sequence was collected from a human donor in good health. For the CDR3, the DNA is TGTGCCAGCCTGAGGGACACTTATAGCAATCAGCCCCAGCATTTT. This translates into CASLRDTYSNQPQHF. The complete variable domain, with remaining parts taken from reference TRBV19 and TRBJ1-5, reads DGGITQSPKYLFRKEGQNVTLSCEQNLNHDAMYWYRQDPGQGLRLIYYSQIVNDFQKGDIAEGYSVSREKKESFPLTVTSAQKNPTAFYLCASLRDTYSNQPQHFGDGTRLSIL.